The 7 T cell receptor beta chains reported below all come from one sample, sequenced in a study of blood T cell repertoires in COVID-19. Produced via immunoSEQ multiplex PCR; TCRdb's table is partial and in-frame only. Of about 240,000 clones in the sample, about 85% are singletons; the top ten hold approximately 7.6%. What was sequenced was peripheral blood. The source is a man between 60 and 70 years old who had recovered from COVID-19.

This clone is a singleton in its sample. J is TRBJ2-4 and V is TRBV18; maybe TRBD1 (6 bases). V lost 3 bases to trimming and J lost 6 bases, with 6 bases between them. Germline-derived CDR1 and CDR2 are KGHSH and LQKENI. This CDR3 has 12 residues. The DNA for the CDR3 is TGTGCCAGCTCACCGGACAGAAACATTCAGTACTTC. Protein product: CASSPDRNIQYF.

V gene TRBV5-1 combines with J gene TRBJ2-3, with 9 bases identical to TRBD2. CDR3 length: 17 amino acids. V dropped 0 bases and J dropped 5; count of bases not matched to a gene: 10. Germline V gene data show CDR1 as SGHRS and CDR2 as YFSETQ. The CDR3 sequence: CASSLGGQRGVVDTQYF. The DNA for the CDR3 is TGCGCCAGCAGCTTGGGCGGGCAGCGGGGGGTCGTAGATACGCAGTATTTT. The whole variable domain, filled in from reference TRBV5-1 and TRBJ2-3, reads KAGVTQTPRYLIKTRGQQVTLSCSPISGHRSVSWYQQTPGQGLQFLFEYFSETQRNKGNFPGRFSGRQFSNSRSEMNVSTLELGDSALYLCASSLGGQRGVVDTQYFGPGTRLTVL.

The chain employs TRBV5-1 and TRBJ2-1; the match to TRBD2 covers 10 bases. The CDR3 sequence is 15 residues long. The trim removed 2 bases at V and 5 bases at J, leaving 4 bases unmatched. Germline loops: CDR1 SGHRS, CDR2 YFSETQ. The CDR3 reads CASSFSGGSHNEQFF. In DNA form, the CDR3 reads TGCGCCAGCAGCTTTAGCGGGGGGAGCCACAATGAGCAGTTCTTC. The complete variable domain, with remaining parts taken from reference TRBV5-1 and TRBJ2-1, reads KAGVTQTPRYLIKTRGQQVTLSCSPISGHRSVSWYQQTPGQGLQFLFEYFSETQRNKGNFPGRFSGRQFSNSRSEMNVSTLELGDSALYLCASSFSGGSHNEQFFGPGTRLTVL.

This rearrangement joins TRBV11-3 to TRBJ2-5, with unresolved D. V lost 0 bases to trimming and J lost 5 bases, with 10 bases between them. CDR1 is SGHNT, CDR2 YENEEA, per germline. The CDR3 runs 14 residues. The chain's CDR3 is CASSLDHSVETQYF. The CDR3 nucleotides read TGTGCCAGCAGCTTAGATCATAGTGTGGAGACCCAGTACTTC.

J is TRBJ2-2 and V is TRBV19; TRBD1 agrees at 9 bases. V lost 8 bases to trimming and J lost 1 base; unmatched junction nucleotides: 5. The CDR3 consists of 15 residues. Looked up from germline, CDR1 is LNHDA and CDR2 is SQIVND (reference sequence). CDR3 nucleotide sequence: TGTGCCAGTTACAGGGGGCGTAAGAACACCGGGGAGCTGTTTTTT. Its translation is CASYRGRKNTGELFF.

This clone was detected only once. The chain recombines TRBV19 with TRBJ2-7, with D possibly being TRBD2 (6 bases). The CDR3 is made up of 16 amino acids. The ends were cut back, 5 bases at V and 2 bases at J, with 19 bases in the middle. Germline V gene lookup returns CDR1 LNHDA and CDR2 SQIVND (reference sequence). CDR3 nucleotide sequence: TGTGCCAGTAGTCCCGATTCGACTAGTGGTCCCTACGAGCAGTACTTC. Its translation: CASSPDSTSGPYEQYF.

The V gene is TRBV6-6, the J gene TRBJ1-1; no clear D gene. V was shortened by 7 bases and J by 1 base, with 13 bases between the two germline ends. CDR3 length equals 14 residues. The V gene's germline CDR1 is MNHNY and CDR2 SVGAGI (reference sequence). DNA of the CDR3: TGTGCCAGCAATCCGGGTCCTAAGAACACTGAAGCTTTCTTT. It yields the protein CASNPGPKNTEAFF.